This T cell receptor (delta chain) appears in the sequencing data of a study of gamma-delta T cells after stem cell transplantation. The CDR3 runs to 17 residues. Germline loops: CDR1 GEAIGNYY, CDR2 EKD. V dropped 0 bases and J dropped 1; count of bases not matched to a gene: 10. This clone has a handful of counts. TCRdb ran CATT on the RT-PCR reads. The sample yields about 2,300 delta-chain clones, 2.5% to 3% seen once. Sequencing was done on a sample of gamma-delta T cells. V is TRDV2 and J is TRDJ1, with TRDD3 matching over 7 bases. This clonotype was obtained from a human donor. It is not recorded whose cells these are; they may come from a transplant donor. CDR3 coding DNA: TGTGCCTGTGACACCGTGAGGGCTGGGGGCCTCACCGATAAACTCATCTTT. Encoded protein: CACDTVRAGGLTDKLIF.